Below, 21 T cell receptor beta chains from the same sample are listed, as sequenced in a study of monozygotic twins with inflammatory bowel disease. TCRdb re-called the 5' RACE reads and catalogs CDR3 proteins one per entry, DNA excluded. Its table lists around 140,000 distinct CDR3 sequences. Material for sequencing was blood. The receptors come from a human donor with ulcerative colitis or Crohn's disease, or a healthy co-twin of an affected twin (not recorded which).

The rearrangement links TRBV5-4 to TRBJ2-1; lacking DNA, the TRBD2 call made by TCRdb goes unchecked. The CDR3 runs to 17 residues. Germline values: CDR1 SGHNT, CDR2 YYREEE (reference sequence). The CDR3: CASSLARGAGGDNEQFF.

The V and J genes are TRBV10-3 and TRBJ2-7. The germline V gene encodes CDR1 ENHRY and CDR2 SYGVKD. The length of the CDR3 is 15 residues. CDR3 residues: CAISEWTSGSYEQYF.

V is TRBV6-2 or TRBV6-3 and J is TRBJ1-5; TCRdb returns TRBD1, unconfirmable since there is no DNA. The CDR3 sequence is 20 residues long. Germline V gene data show CDR1 as MNHEY and CDR2 as SVGEGT. The CDR3 sequence: CASSYSTTNLLQGAGQPQHF.

The V call is TRBV4-1, the J call TRBJ1-5. This CDR3 spans 16 amino acids. The germline CDR1 and CDR2 sequences are MGHRA and YSYEKL. The CDR3 spells CASSQDVGLRNQPQHF.

The chain combines TRBV29-1 with TRBJ2-5. Germline values: CDR1 SQVTM, CDR2 ANQGSEA. This CDR3 has 13 residues. CDR3 sequence: CSVESTQYGTQYF.

This chain joins TRBV5-1 and TRBJ2-5; TCRdb picks TRBD1, but there is no DNA to check that call. The CDR3 consists of 16 residues. CDR1 is SGHRS and CDR2 is YFSETQ in the germline V gene. This chain's CDR3 is CASSRTGGTSQETQYF.

This sequence joins TRBV4-3 and TRBJ2-5; the D gene TCRdb calls, TRBD1, cannot be checked with no DNA. This CDR3 region has 13 residues. Germline lookup yields CDR1 LGHNA and CDR2 YSLEER. CDR3 loop: CASSQNREETQYF.

The CDR3 sequence: CASSLLGLAGVDTQYF. The rearrangement uses TRBV5-1 and TRBJ2-3; without DNA, the TCRdb call of TRBD2 cannot be checked. There are 16 residues in the CDR3. The germline CDR1 and CDR2 sequences are SGHRS and YFSETQ. Drawing the rest from reference TRBV5-1 and TRBJ2-3, the complete variable domain is KAGVTQTPRYLIKTRGQQVTLSCSPISGHRSVSWYQQTPGQGLQFLFEYFSETQRNKGNFPGRFSGRQFSNSRSEMNVSTLELGDSALYLCASSLLGLAGVDTQYFGPGTRLTVL.

The chain is built from TRBV10-3 and TRBJ2-6. This CDR3 has 13 amino acids. CDR1 ENHRY and CDR2 SYGVKD come from the germline V gene. CDR3 loop: CAIEGVGANVLTF.

This chain uses TRBV4-3 with TRBJ2-7; TCRdb designates TRBD1, a call that cannot be tested without DNA. The V gene's germline CDR1 is LGHNA and CDR2 YSLEER. The CDR3 consists of 14 residues. Here the CDR3 reads CASSSSGRKNEQYF.

This chain joins TRBV12-3 or TRBV12-4 and TRBJ2-3; the TCRdb call, TRBD1, lacks DNA for checking. CDR3 size: 13 residues. The CDR3 sequence is CASRQGSRDTQYF.

The chain is built from TRBV20-1 and TRBJ2-1. CDR1 is DFQATT, CDR2 SNEGSKA, per germline (reference sequence). This CDR3 is built from 11 residues. The CDR3 region is CSAVSSNEQFF.

This CDR3 reads CASSVVGEEETQYF. The chain recombines TRBV9 with TRBJ2-5. This CDR3 contains 14 residues. The V gene's germline CDR1 is SGDLS and CDR2 YYNGEE.

The chain couples TRBV5-1 to TRBJ2-2; TCRdb returns TRBD2, unconfirmable since there is no DNA. This CDR3 is 16 amino acids long. CDR1 SGHRS and CDR2 YFSETQ come from the germline V gene. The CDR3 spells CASSFVSGASTGELFF.

The rearrangement joins TRBV5-1 to TRBJ1-5. CDR3 length equals 14 residues. Germline V gives CDR1 SGHRS, CDR2 YFSETQ. CDR3 sequence reads: CASSFGGDNQPQHF.

This sequence joins TRBV5-6 and TRBJ2-2. The CDR3 runs to 14 residues. Germline V gene lookup returns CDR1 SGHDT and CDR2 YYEEEE. CDR3 loop: CASGLGANTGELFF. The full variable domain, its missing parts supplied by reference TRBV5-6 and TRBJ2-2, is DAGVTQSPTHLIKTRGQQVTLRCSPKSGHDTVSWYQQALGQGPQFIFQYYEEEERQRGNFPDRFSGHQFPNYSSELNVNALLLGDSALYLCASGLGANTGELFFGEGSRLTVL.

The V gene is TRBV4-3, the J gene TRBJ2-7; TCRdb returns TRBD1, unconfirmable since there is no DNA. Germline V gene lookup returns CDR1 LGHNA and CDR2 YSLEER. CDR3 size: 15 residues. CDR3 loop: CASSQAGTLSYEQYF.

V usage is TRBV6-5 and J usage is TRBJ2-3; as DNA is missing, the TRBD2 call by TCRdb cannot be tested. In germline, CDR1 is MNHEY, CDR2 SVGAGI. CDR3 length: 15 amino acids. CDR3 loop: CASSYFREWVDTQYF.

V is TRBV24-1 and J is TRBJ2-7; TCRdb's assignment of TRBD1 cannot be checked, as there is no DNA. Germline V gene lookup returns CDR1 KGHDR and CDR2 SFDVKD. CDR3 length: 13 amino acids. The CDR3 protein is CATSEAGNHEQYF.

The chain recombines TRBV6-5 with TRBJ2-7; the TCRdb D gene call, TRBD1, has no DNA to confirm it. This CDR3 contains 15 residues. The germline V gene has CDR1 MNHEY and CDR2 SVGAGI. CDR3 loop: CASSYGGMSSYEQYF.

The rearrangement joins TRBV20-1 to TRBJ2-1; without DNA, the TCRdb call of TRBD2 cannot be checked. The CDR3 loop spans 15 amino acids. The germline V gene has CDR1 DFQATT and CDR2 SNEGSKA (reference sequence). The CDR3 is CSASLAVGSYNEQFF.